These 12 T cell receptor beta chains were all obtained from the same sample, sequenced in a study of OX40 agonist ivuxolimab in advanced cancers. Clones were sequenced by immunoSEQ multiplex PCR, and TCRdb holds only the in-frame ones, with some missing. This table has tens of thousands of clones, roughly 90% appearing once. The input for sequencing was CD4+ or CD8+ T cells sorted from blood, taken in a trial of the OX40 agonist ivuxolimab. These receptors were obtained from an adult with an advanced solid tumor such as melanoma, head and neck, liver or kidney cancer.

The chain joins TRBV20-1 to TRBJ2-3; weak D call: TRBD1 (5 bases). The CDR3 sequence is 11 residues long. Germline lookup yields CDR1 DFQATT and CDR2 SNEGSKA (reference sequence). V gave up 5 bases and J gave up 5 bases, with 8 bases separating them. CDR3 amino acids: CSAGRGDTQYF. For the CDR3, the DNA is TGCAGTGCTGGTAGGGGAGATACGCAGTATTTT.

The rearrangement uses TRBV5-1 and TRBJ1-1; a weak D match, TRBD1 (5 bases). V dropped 0 bases and J dropped 1 base, with 10 bases sitting between them. This CDR3 spans 15 amino acids. Germline CDR1 reads SGHRS; CDR2 reads YFSETQ. CDR3 sequence: CASSLAQGGNTEAFF. CDR3 nucleotide sequence: TGCGCCAGCAGCTTGGCTCAGGGTGGGAACACTGAAGCTTTCTTT.

The rearrangement links TRBV7-8 to TRBJ1-4, with a weak D call TRBD1 (6 bases). V was cut by 5 bases and J by 8 bases, with 15 bases left in between. The CDR3 consists of 14 residues. Per germline, CDR1 SGHVS and CDR2 FQNEAQ. CDR3 DNA: TGTGCCAGCAGCCCACAGGGTCGGGGAGAAAAACTGTTTTTT. Amino acid sequence: CASSPQGRGEKLFF.

This chain links TRBV9 with TRBJ1-5; unclear D gene. Germline CDR1 is SGDLS and CDR2 is YYNGEE. The CDR3 runs to 13 residues. V was shortened by 0 bases and J by 5 bases, with 6 bases between the two germline ends. CDR3 coding DNA: TGTGCCAGCAGCGTAGGCGGGTATCAGCCCCAGCATTTT. Its translation is CASSVGGYQPQHF.

The chain recombines TRBV30 with TRBJ2-7; 9 positions match TRBD1. This CDR3 has 14 amino acids. With V trimmed by 7 bases and J by 1 base, 8 bases remained unmatched. In germline, CDR1 is GTSNPN, CDR2 SVGIG (reference sequence). The CDR3 DNA reads TGTGCCTATCGCGACAGGGGGAGATCCTACGAGCAGTACTTC. Translation: CAYRDRGRSYEQYF.

This clone has just one count. This chain joins TRBV27 and TRBJ2-1; D gene ambiguous. The CDR3 totals 12 residues. Trimming cost V 5 bases and J 9 bases, with 11 bases left between them. In germline, CDR1 is MNHEY, CDR2 SMNVEV (reference sequence). CDR3 protein: CASSLNWGEQFF. The CDR3 DNA reads as TGTGCCAGCAGTCTGAATTGGGGTGAGCAGTTCTTC.

In DNA form, the CDR3 reads TGTGCCAGCAGCAGGGGCGGGAGCTCCTACAATGAGCAGTTCTTC. This sequence encodes CASSRGGSSYNEQFF. The genes are TRBV2 and TRBJ2-1; weak D call: TRBD2 (7 bases). The CDR3 runs to 15 residues. Germline assignment: CDR1 SNHLY and CDR2 FYNNEI. V was cut by 6 bases and J by 0 bases, with 12 bases left in between.

This clone has only one observation. The chain uses TRBV28 and TRBJ1-1; D may be TRBD1 (6 bases). Trimming stripped 6 bases from V and 4 bases from J, with 15 bases between. The CDR3 length is 14 residues. The germline CDR1 and CDR2 sequences are MDHEN and SYDVKM. CDR3 loop: CASSRRGPGTEAFF. Here the CDR3 DNA reads TGTGCCAGCAGCCGACGGGGGCCGGGCACTGAAGCTTTCTTT. The full variable domain, rest sourced from reference TRBV28 and TRBJ1-1, is DVKVTQSSRYLVKRTGEKVFLECVQDMDHENMFWYRQDPGLGLRLIYFSYDVKMKEKGDIPEGYSVSREKKERFSLILESASTNQTSMYLCASSRRGPGTEAFFGQGTRLTVV.

This rearrangement joins TRBV11-3 to TRBJ2-5; D unclear. This CDR3 comprises 13 residues. The germline gives CDR1 SGHNT, CDR2 YENEEA. V lost 1 base and J lost 1, with 4 bases in between. CDR3 protein: CASSLVTQETQYF. The CDR3 DNA sequence: TGTGCCAGCAGCTTAGTGACCCAAGAGACCCAGTACTTC.

CDR3 loop: CASSSQLTAGYTF. The DNA of the CDR3 is TGTGCCAGCAGCTCTCAACTGACAGCTGGCTACACCTTC. The chain employs TRBV7-2 and TRBJ1-2; D is perhaps TRBD1 (5 bases). This CDR3 spans 13 amino acids. Germline V gives CDR1 SGHTA, CDR2 FQGNSA. V shed 4 bases and J shed 7 bases, with 13 bases lying between them.

The genes are TRBV20-1 and TRBJ1-4; D remains ambiguous. The CDR3 has 10 residues. CDR1 is DFQATT, CDR2 SNEGSKA, per germline (reference sequence). Trimming cost V 3 bases and J 14 bases, with 10 bases left between them. CDR3 residues: CSASQITLFF. The CDR3 DNA sequence: TGCAGTGCTAGTCAGATTACGCTGTTTTTT.

The chain links TRBV19 to TRBJ2-1; 12 nucleotides agree with TRBD2. Germline V gene data show CDR1 as LNHDA and CDR2 as SQIVND (reference sequence). Trimming removed 5 bases from V and 5 bases from J; junction bases left unmatched: 4. This CDR3 has 15 amino acids. In nucleotides, the CDR3 is TGTGCCAGTAGTCCCGGGACTAGCGGGCACAATGAGCAGTTCTTC. Translation gives CASSPGTSGHNEQFF. The variable domain in full, completed from reference TRBV19 and TRBJ2-1, reads DGGITQSPKYLFRKEGQNVTLSCEQNLNHDAMYWYRQDPGQGLRLIYYSQIVNDFQKGDIAEGYSVSREKKESFPLTVTSAQKNPTAFYLCASSPGTSGHNEQFFGPGTRLTVL.